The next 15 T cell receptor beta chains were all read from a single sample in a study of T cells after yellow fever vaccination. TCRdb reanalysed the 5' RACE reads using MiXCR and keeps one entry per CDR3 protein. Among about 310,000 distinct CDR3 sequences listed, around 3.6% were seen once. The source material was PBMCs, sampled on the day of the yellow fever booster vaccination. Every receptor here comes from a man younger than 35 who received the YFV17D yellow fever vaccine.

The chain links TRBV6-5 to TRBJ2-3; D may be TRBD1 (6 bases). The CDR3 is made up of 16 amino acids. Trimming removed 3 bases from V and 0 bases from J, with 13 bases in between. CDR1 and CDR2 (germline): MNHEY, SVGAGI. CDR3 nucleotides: TGTGCCAGCAGTTATCTGACAGGCCGCAGCACAGATACGCAGTATTTT. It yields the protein CASSYLTGRSTDTQYF.

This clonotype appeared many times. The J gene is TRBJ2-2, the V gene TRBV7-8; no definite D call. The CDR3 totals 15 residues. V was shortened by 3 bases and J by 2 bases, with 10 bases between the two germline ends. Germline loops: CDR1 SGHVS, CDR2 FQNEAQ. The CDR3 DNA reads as TGTGCCAGCAGCTTCGGCCGGTTTAACACCGGGGAGCTGTTTTTT. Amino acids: CASSFGRFNTGELFF.

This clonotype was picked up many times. CDR3 coding DNA: TGCGCCAGCAGCTTGGCAGGGGGCGAGGACACTGAAGCTTTCTTT. This translates into CASSLAGGEDTEAFF. This chain uses TRBV5-1 with TRBJ1-1; 8 bases match TRBD1. V shed 0 bases, J shed 3 bases, and the junction held 4 bases outside the gene matches. CDR3 size: 15 residues. Germline CDR1 reads SGHRS; CDR2 reads YFSETQ.

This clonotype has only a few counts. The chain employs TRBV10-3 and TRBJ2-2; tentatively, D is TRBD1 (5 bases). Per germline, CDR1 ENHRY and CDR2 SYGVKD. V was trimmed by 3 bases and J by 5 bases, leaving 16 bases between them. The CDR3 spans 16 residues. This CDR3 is CAISDVRGKITGELFF. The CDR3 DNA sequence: TGTGCCATCAGTGATGTTAGGGGCAAGATAACCGGGGAGCTGTTTTTT.

CDR3 residues: CASSSDRDTAYNEQFF. In DNA, the CDR3 is TGTGCCAGCAGTTCGGACCGGGACACTGCCTACAATGAGCAGTTCTTC. The chain combines TRBV6-2 or TRBV6-3 with TRBJ2-1; D perhaps matches TRBD1 (6 bases). Trimming removed 4 bases from V and 2 bases from J, with 15 bases in between. CDR1 is MNHEY and CDR2 is SVGEGT in the germline V gene. The CDR3 runs 16 residues.

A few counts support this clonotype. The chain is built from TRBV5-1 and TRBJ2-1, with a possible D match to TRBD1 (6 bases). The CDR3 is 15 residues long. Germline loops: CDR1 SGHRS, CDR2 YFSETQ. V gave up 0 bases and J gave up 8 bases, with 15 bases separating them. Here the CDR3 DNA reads TGCGCCAGCAGCTTGGATAATGGGGGCCCGGATGAGCAGTTCTTC. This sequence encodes CASSLDNGGPDEQFF.

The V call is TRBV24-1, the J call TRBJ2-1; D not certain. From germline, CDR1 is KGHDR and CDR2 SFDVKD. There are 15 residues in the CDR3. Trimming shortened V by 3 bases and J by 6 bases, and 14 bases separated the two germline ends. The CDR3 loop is CATSDPLRNLNEQFF. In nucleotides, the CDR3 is TGTGCCACCAGTGATCCCCTAAGGAATCTCAATGAGCAGTTCTTC.

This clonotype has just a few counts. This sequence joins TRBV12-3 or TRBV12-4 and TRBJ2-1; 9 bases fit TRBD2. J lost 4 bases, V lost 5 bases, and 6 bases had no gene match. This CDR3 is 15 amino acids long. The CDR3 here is CASSPSSGAYNEQFF. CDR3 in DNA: TGTGCCAGCAGTCCGTCTAGCGGGGCTTACAATGAGCAGTTCTTC.

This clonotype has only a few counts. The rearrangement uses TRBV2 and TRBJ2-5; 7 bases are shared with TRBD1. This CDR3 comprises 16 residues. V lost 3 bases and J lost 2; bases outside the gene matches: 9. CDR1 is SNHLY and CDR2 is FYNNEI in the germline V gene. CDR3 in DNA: TGTGCCAGCAGTGACTTGGGACAGTTTTTGCAAGAGACCCAGTACTTC. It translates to CASSDLGQFLQETQYF.

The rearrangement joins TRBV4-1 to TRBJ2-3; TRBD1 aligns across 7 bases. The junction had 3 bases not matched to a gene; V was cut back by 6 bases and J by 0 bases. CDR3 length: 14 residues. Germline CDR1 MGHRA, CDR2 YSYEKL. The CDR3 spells CASRGQRSTDTQYF. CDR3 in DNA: TGCGCCAGCAGGGGACAGAGAAGCACAGATACGCAGTATTTT.

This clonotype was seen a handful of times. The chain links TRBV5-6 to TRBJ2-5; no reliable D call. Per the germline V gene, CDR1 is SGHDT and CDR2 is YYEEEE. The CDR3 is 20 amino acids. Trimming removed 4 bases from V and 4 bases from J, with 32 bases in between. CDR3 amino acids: CASSPYVESEPQPPGETQYF. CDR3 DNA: TGTGCCAGCAGCCCCTACGTCGAGTCAGAACCACAACCCCCGGGAGAGACCCAGTACTTC.

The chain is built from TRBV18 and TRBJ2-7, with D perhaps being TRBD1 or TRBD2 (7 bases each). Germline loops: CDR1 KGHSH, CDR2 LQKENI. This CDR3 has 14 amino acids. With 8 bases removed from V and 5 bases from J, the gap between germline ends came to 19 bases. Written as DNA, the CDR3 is TGTGCCAGCCAGGGGGGGGAATCTTCCCACGAGCAGTACTTC. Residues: CASQGGESSHEQYF.

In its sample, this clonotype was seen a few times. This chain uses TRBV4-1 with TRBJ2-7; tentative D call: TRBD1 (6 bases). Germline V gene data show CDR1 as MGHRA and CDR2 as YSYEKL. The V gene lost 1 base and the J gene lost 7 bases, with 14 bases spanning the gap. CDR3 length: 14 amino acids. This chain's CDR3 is CASSQVGQSREQYV. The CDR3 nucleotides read TGCGCCAGCAGCCAAGTCGGACAGTCACGAGAGCAGTACGTC.

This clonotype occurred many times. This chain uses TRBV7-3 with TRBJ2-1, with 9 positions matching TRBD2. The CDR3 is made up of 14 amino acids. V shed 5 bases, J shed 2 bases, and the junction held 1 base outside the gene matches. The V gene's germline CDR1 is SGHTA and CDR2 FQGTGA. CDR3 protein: CASSQRGAYNEQFF. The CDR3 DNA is TGTGCCAGCAGCCAGCGGGGGGCCTACAATGAGCAGTTCTTC.

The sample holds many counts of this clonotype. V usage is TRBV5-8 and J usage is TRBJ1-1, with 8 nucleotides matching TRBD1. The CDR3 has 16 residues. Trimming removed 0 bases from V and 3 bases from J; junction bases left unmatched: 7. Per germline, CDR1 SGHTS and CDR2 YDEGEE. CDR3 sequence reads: CASSLGYRGRYTEAFF. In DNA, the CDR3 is TGTGCCAGCAGCTTGGGCTACAGGGGGAGGTACACTGAAGCTTTCTTT.